The clone carrying this T cell receptor (beta chain) came up many times. This CDR3 is built from 14 residues. Germline assignment: CDR1 SGHTA and CDR2 FQGNSA. Unmatched junction bases numbered 7, after V lost 2 bases and J lost 6 bases. These data are taken from a study of early T cells in non-severe SARS-CoV-2 infection. Each single cDNA molecule received a unique molecular identifier. TCRdb itself ran the 5' RACE reads through MiXCR, one entry per CDR3 protein. The sample holds roughly 46,000 distinct CDR3 sequences; roughly 6.6% are singletons and the top ten take roughly 4.7%. J is TRBJ2-7 and V is TRBV7-2; TRBD1 aligns across 7 bases. The sample comprised whole blood. The clonotype comes from an adult who was a healthcare worker with PCR-confirmed SARS-CoV-2 infection or an uninfected control (not recorded which). CDR3 coding DNA: TGTGCCAGCAGCTTACCGGCAGGGGGTCGCGAGCAGTACTTC. Its translation: CASSLPAGGREQYF.